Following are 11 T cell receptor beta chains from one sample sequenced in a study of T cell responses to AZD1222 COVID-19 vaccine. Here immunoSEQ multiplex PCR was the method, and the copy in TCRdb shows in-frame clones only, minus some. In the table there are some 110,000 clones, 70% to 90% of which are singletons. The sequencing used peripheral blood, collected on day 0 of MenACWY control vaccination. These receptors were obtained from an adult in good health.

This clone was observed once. The CDR3 DNA follows: TGTGCCAGCAGTGAAGCTCCTTATAGCAATCAGCCCCAGCATTTT. Protein product: CASSEAPYSNQPQHF. The chain combines TRBV6-1 with TRBJ1-5; D not resolved. The V end lost 0 bases, the J end lost 0 bases, and 6 bases lay between the germline ends. Germline values: CDR1 MNHNS, CDR2 SASEGT. The CDR3 contains 15 residues.

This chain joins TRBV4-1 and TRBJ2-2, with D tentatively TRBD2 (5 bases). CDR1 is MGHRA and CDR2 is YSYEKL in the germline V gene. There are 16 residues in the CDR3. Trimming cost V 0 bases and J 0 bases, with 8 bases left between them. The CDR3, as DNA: TGCGCCAGCAGCCAAGATCGGCGGGCGAACACCGGGGAGCTGTTTTTT. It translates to CASSQDRRANTGELFF.

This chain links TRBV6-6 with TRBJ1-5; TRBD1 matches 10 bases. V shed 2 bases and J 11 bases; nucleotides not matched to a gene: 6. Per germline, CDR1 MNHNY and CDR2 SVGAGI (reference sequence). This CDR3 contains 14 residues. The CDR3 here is CASSYETGGLSQHF. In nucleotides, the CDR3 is TGTGCCAGCAGTTACGAGACAGGGGGCTTGTCCCAGCATTTT.

CDR3 sequence reads: CASSAVTGRSGNTIYF. The CDR3 DNA sequence: TGTGCCAGCAGCGCCGTTACAGGGAGGTCTGGAAACACCATATATTTT. This chain connects TRBV9 to TRBJ1-3; a weak D match, TRBD1 (6 bases). CDR3 length equals 16 residues. Germline V gives CDR1 SGDLS, CDR2 YYNGEE. V lost 3 bases and J lost 1, with 14 bases in between.

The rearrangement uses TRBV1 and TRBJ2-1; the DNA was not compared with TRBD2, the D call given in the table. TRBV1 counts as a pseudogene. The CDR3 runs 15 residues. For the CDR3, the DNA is TGCACCAGCAGCCAATGCGGGGGGGCTTACAATGAGCAGTTCTTC. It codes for CTSSQCGGAYNEQFF.

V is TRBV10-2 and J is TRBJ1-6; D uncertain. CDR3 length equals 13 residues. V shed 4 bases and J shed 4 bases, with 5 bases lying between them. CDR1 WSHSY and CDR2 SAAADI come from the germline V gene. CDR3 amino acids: CASSGTYNSPLHF. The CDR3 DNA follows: TGCGCCAGCAGTGGGACGTATAATTCACCCCTCCACTTT.

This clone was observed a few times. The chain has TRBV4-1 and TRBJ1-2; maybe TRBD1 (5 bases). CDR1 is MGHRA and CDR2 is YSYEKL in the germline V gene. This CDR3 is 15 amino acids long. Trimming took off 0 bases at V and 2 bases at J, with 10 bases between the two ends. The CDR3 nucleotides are TGCGCCAGCAGCCAAGACCCTGGGGCCAACTATGGCTACACCTTC. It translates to CASSQDPGANYGYTF.

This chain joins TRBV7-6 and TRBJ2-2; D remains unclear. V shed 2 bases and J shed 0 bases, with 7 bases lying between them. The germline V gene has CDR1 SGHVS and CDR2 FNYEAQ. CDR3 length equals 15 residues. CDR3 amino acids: CASSLINANTGELFF. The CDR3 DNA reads TGTGCCAGCAGCTTAATCAACGCGAACACCGGGGAGCTGTTTTTT.

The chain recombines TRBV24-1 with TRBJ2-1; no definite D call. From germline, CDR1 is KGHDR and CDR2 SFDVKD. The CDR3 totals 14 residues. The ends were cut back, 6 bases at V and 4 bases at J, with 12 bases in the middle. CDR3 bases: TGTGCCACCAGTTCGCCAGCTTTTTACAATGAGCAGTTCTTC. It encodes CATSSPAFYNEQFF.

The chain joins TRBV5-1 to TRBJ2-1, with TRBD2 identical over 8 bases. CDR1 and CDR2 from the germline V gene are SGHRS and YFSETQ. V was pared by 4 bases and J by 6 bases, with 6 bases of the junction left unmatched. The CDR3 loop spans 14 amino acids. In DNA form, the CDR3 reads TGCGCCAGCAGCATTCCGACTAGCGTCAATGAGCAGTTCTTC. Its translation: CASSIPTSVNEQFF. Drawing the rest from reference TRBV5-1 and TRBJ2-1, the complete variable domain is KAGVTQTPRYLIKTRGQQVTLSCSPISGHRSVSWYQQTPGQGLQFLFEYFSETQRNKGNFPGRFSGRQFSNSRSEMNVSTLELGDSALYLCASSIPTSVNEQFFGPGTRLTVL.

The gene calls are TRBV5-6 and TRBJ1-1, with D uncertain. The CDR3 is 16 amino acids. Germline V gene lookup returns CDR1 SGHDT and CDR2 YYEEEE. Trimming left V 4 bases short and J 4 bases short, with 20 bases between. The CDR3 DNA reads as TGTGCCAGCAGCAAACCAGACCCACACCGGGGCACTGAAGCTTTCTTT. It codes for CASSKPDPHRGTEAFF.